This TCR beta chain was captured by sequencing in a study of blood T cells in healthy people across ages. Total RNA extraction produced at least 6 micrograms (per sample) for the study. A second roughly 6 to 11 cycle PCR used barcoded and J-beta primers. MiXCR was run by TCRdb on the 5' RACE reads, yielding one entry per CDR3 protein. The sample lists about 580,000 distinct CDR3 sequences; around 48% were seen once. Germline CDR1 MNHEY, CDR2 SVGAGI. The ends lost 2 bases at V and 4 bases at J; junction bases unmatched: 7. This CDR3 has 15 amino acids. This clonotype came up many times. This receptor was identified in a man of 80 years or more in good health. Sequenced material: blood. The gene calls are TRBV6-5 and TRBJ2-7; 8 bases fit TRBD1. CDR3 amino acids: CASSYAADRGYEQYF. DNA for the CDR3: TGTGCCAGCAGTTACGCCGCCGACAGGGGATACGAGCAGTACTTC.